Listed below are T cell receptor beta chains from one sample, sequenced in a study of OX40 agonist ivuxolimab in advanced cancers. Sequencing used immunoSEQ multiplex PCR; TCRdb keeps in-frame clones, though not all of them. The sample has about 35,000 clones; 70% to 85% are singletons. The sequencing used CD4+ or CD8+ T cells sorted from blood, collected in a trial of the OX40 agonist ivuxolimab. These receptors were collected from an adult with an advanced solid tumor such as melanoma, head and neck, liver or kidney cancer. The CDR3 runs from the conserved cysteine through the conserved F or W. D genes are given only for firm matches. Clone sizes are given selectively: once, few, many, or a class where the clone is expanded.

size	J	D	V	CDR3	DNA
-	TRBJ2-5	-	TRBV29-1	CSVEVGEEETQYF	TGCAGCGTTGAAGTCGGGGAGGAAGAGACCCAGTACTTC
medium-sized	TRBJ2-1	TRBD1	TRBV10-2	CASQSPGTGISNEQFF	TGCGCCAGCCAGAGCCCCGGGACAGGGATAAGCAATGAGCAGTTCTTC
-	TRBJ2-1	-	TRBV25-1	CASSEGPDSPDYNEQFF	TGTGCCAGCAGTGAAGGCCCCGACTCACCCGATTACAATGAGCAGTTCTTC
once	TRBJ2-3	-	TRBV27	CASSLMGRPSTDTQYF	TGTGCCAGCAGTTTGATGGGACGACCTAGCACAGATACGCAGTATTTT
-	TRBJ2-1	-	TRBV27	CASSFPQGAYNEQFF	TGTGCCAGCAGTTTCCCCCAGGGCGCCTACAATGAGCAGTTCTTC
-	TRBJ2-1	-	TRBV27	CASSLSGTLNEQFF	TGTGCCAGCAGTTTATCGGGGACTTTAAATGAGCAGTTCTTC
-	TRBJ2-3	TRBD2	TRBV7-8	CASSLRSGGVDTQYF	TGTGCCAGCAGCTTAAGGAGCGGGGGGGTGGATACGCAGTATTTT
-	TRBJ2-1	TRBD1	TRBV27	CASSADRGNEQFF	TGTGCCAGCAGTGCGGACAGGGGGAATGAGCAGTTCTTC
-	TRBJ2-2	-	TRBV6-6	CASSYSIVTGELFF	TGTGCCAGCAGTTACTCAATCGTTACCGGGGAGCTGTTTTTT
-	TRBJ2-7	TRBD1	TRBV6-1	CASYQGVGFEQYF	TGTGCCAGTTACCAGGGGGTCGGCTTCGAGCAGTACTTC
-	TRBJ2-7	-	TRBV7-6	CASSPAGTLSYEQYF	TGTGCCAGCAGTCCCGCCGGGACGCTGTCCTACGAGCAGTACTTC
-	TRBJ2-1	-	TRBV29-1	CSVEASLTGEQFF	TGCAGCGTTGAGGCTAGTTTGACTGGTGAGCAGTTCTTC
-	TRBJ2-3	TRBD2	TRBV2	CASSVPSGGWMSTDTQYF	TGTGCCAGCAGTGTCCCTAGCGGGGGCTGGATGAGCACAGATACGCAGTATTTT
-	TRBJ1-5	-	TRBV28	CASRPDNQPQHF	TGTGCCAGCAGGCCGGACAATCAGCCCCAGCATTTT
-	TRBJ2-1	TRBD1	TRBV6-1	CASSLQGIGNNEQFF	TGTGCCAGCAGTTTACAGGGGATAGGTAACAATGAGCAGTTCTTC
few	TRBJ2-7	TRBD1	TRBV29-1	CSVEVVGQGAYEQYF	TGCAGCGTTGAAGTGGTTGGACAGGGGGCTTACGAGCAGTACTTC
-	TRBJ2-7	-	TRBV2	CASSERGYEQCF	TGTGCCAGCAGTGAAAGGGGCTACGAGCAGTGCTTC
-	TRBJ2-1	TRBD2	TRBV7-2	CASSPGGGGYNEQFF	TGTGCCAGCAGCCCCGGCGGGGGGGGCTACAATGAGCAGTTCTTC
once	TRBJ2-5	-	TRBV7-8	CASSLWGSRETQYF	TGTGCCAGCAGCTTATGGGGGAGTAGGGAGACCCAGTACTTC
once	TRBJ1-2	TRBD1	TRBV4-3	CASSQGLQGGLYGYTF	TGCGCCAGCAGCCAGGGGCTACAGGGGGGCCTCTATGGCTACACCTTC
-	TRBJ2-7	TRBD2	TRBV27	CASSLGGRVEQYF	TGTGCCAGCAGCCTTGGAGGGAGGGTCGAGCAGTACTTC
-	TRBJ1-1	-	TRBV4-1	CASSQDRDGAEPRAFF	TGCGCCAGCAGCCAAGATCGAGACGGGGCTGAACCTCGGGCTTTCTTT
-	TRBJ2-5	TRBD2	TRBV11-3	CASSFGGRVAETQYF	TGTGCCAGCAGCTTTGGCGGGAGGGTCGCGGAGACCCAGTACTTC
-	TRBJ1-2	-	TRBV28	CASSFWTDTTAGGYTF	TGTGCCAGCAGTTTCTGGACGGACACCACAGCGGGAGGCTACACCTTC
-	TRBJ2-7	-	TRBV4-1	CASSQGGGMSYEQYF	TGCGCCAGCAGCCAAGGGGGCGGGATGTCCTACGAGCAGTACTTC